Included here is one TCR beta chain sequence, with context. Its target is not known. Losses at the gene ends were 3 bases for V and 0 bases for J; bases not matched to a gene: 5. The germline V gene encodes CDR1 MNHEY and CDR2 SVGAGI. The CDR3 spans 15 residues. The PCR used 60 Vbeta and 13 Jbeta primers. TCRdb's table, derived via immunoSEQ multiplex PCR, lists solely in-frame clones and lacks some. The sample carries some 170,000 clones, nearly 80% recorded once. The data derive from a study of cytomegalovirus exposure and HLA in healthy donors. Study-level background: Of all 400 or so donors who were genotyped, roughly 83% belonged to the Caucasian-associated ancestry cluster.

Study results and limitations: Looking again later, the authors saw that most CMV-associated TCR beta chains seemed HLA-restricted. Presence/absence analyses rested on an assumption that sequencing depth was roughly uniform across donors.

The origin of this receptor is a man between 40 and 49 years old in good health and CMV-seropositive. The sample consisted of PBMCs. The chain recombines TRBV6-5 with TRBJ2-7, with 7 bases identical to TRBD2. The CDR3 is CASSYERGSSYEQYF. In DNA, the CDR3 is TGTGCCAGCAGTTATGAGCGGGGATCCTCCTACGAGCAGTACTTC.